This T cell receptor beta chain derives from a study of CD8+CD57+ T cells in acquired aplastic anemia. Study observations and caveats: Researchers report that twenty-nine CD8+ CDR3 sequences appeared in both patients and controls.

TCR beta VDJ and CDR3 profiling used genomic DNA as template. TCRdb ran MiXCR on the reads and lists one entry per CDR3 protein. The sample has about 40,000 distinct CDR3 sequences, less than 65% seen once. This CDR3 is 16 amino acids long. Trimming left V 1 base short and J 4 bases short, with 15 bases between. In germline, CDR1 is SGHAT, CDR2 FQNNGV. CD8+CD57+ cell expansion, shown by flow cytometry, had occurred in the patients selected for sequencing. The patients all had a severe acquired aplastic anemia diagnosis. About this clonotype: Its antigen is unknown.

The sequenced sample was sorted CD4+, CD8+, or CD8+CD57+ T cells (not recorded which) from PBMCs. The origin of this receptor is a human donor with aplastic anemia. V gene TRBV11-2 combines with J gene TRBJ2-3, with D possibly TRBD2 on 5 matching bases. The chain's CDR3 is CASSLGVAISPDTQYF. The CDR3 DNA reads as TGTGCCAGCAGCTTAGGGGTAGCGATTAGCCCAGATACGCAGTATTTT.